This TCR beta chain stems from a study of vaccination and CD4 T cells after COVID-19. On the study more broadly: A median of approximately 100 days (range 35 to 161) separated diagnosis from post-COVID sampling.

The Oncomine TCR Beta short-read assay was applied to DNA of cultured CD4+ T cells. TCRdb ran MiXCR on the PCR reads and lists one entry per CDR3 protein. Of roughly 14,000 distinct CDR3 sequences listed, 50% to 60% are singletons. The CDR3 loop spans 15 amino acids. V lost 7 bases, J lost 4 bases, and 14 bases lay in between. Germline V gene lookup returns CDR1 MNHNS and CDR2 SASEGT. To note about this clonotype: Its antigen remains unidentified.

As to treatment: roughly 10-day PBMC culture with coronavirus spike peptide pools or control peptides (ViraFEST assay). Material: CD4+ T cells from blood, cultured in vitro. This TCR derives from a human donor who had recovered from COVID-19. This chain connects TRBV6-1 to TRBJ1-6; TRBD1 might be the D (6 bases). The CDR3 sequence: CASTWTDPYNSPLHF. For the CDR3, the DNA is TGTGCCAGCACTTGGACAGACCCTTATAATTCACCCCTCCACTTT.